This TCR beta chain emerged from a study of CD8+ T cells in alopecia areata. Whole-study findings and limits: Sequences from scalp samples also cover resident alphabeta T cells of normal skin. The study found higher clonality in lesional than normal scalp, especially in alopecia totalis/universalis.

V shed 1 base and J shed 8 bases, with 11 bases lying between them. Germline CDR1 reads LGHNA; CDR2 reads YSLEER. CDR3 length equals 13 residues. As to treatment: oral pan-JAK inhibitor, 5-10 mg twice daily. Comment on this clone: No antigen is known for it.

Isolated RNA was reverse transcribed into cDNA used as the sequencing template. Libraries were prepared by immunoSEQ multiplex PCR; TCRdb keeps only in-frame clonotypes and omits some of them. The data contain about 210,000 clones, under 60% of them singletons. The source was CD4+ T cells sorted from blood, collected at week 4, from a patient treated with tofacitinib. This rearrangement joins TRBV4-3 to TRBJ1-2; D is undetermined. The sequence came from a human donor with alopecia areata. In DNA form, the CDR3 reads TGCGCCAGCAGCCAAGGAGTTGGCATCGGCTACACCTTC. Protein: CASSQGVGIGYTF.